This is a list of T cell receptor beta chains from one sample in a study of T cell responses to AZD1222 COVID-19 vaccine. The data were produced by immunoSEQ multiplex PCR, yet TCRdb's version contains in-frame clones alone and is incomplete. The sample includes 100,000 to 140,000 clones, around nine tenths seen only once; the top ten take less than 25%. The sequencing here drew on peripheral blood, taken on day 0 of AZD1222 vaccination. Receptors were obtained from an adult in good health. Each CDR3 is given with its conserved first and last residue. D genes are given only for firm matches. Clone size appears in some rows only: once, few, many, or a class for an expanded clone.

abundance	d_gene	v_gene	j_gene	CDR3nt	CDR3aa
.	TRBD1	TRBV18	TRBJ2-7	TGTGCCAGCTCAACGGGACAGGGGGGCGAGCAGTACTTC	CASSTGQGGEQYF
.	.	TRBV5-1	TRBJ1-1	TGCGCCAGCACTCTCGGATCCAACACTGAAGCTTTCTTT	CASTLGSNTEAFF
.	TRBD1	TRBV30	TRBJ1-3	TGTGCCTGGGGACAGGGGCACCAGACTTCTGGAAACACCATATATTTT	CAWGQGHQTSGNTIYF
.	.	TRBV3-1/TRBV3-2	TRBJ1-2	TGTGCCAGCAGCCAGGCCCTGAGTGGCTACACCTTC	CASSQALSGYTF
.	.	TRBV5-4	TRBJ2-2	TGTGCCAGCAGCTTGCCATCAGGGGTCACCGGGGAGCTGTTTTTT	CASSLPSGVTGELFF
.	TRBD1	TRBV7-9	TRBJ1-1	TGTGCCAGCAGCCCCTCCCGAGGACAGGGCGCGGTCGGAGCTTTCTTT	CASSPSRGQGAVGAFF
once	.	TRBV18	TRBJ1-2	TGTGCCAGCTCACCACTGGACGGAATCCTTAAGGGCTATGGCTACACCTTC	CASSPLDGILKGYGYTF
.	TRBD2	TRBV14	TRBJ2-5	TGTGCCAGCAGCCGCCGGGTAGCGGGCGAGACCCAGTACTTC	CASSRRVAGETQYF
.	TRBD1	TRBV19	TRBJ2-7	TGTGCCAGTAGAGGGACAGGGGCCTACGAGCAGTACTTC	CASRGTGAYEQYF
.	TRBD1	TRBV4-1	TRBJ1-5	TGCGCCAGCAGCCTTCCAGGGGGCACTCAGCCCCAGCATTTT	CASSLPGGTQPQHF
.	.	TRBV7-2	TRBJ1-1	TGTGCCAGCAGCTCCTACAGATACACTGAAGCTTTCTTT	CASSSYRYTEAFF
.	TRBD1	TRBV3-1/TRBV3-2	TRBJ1-2	TGTGCCAGCAGCCAAGGACAGGGCCCCTTCGAAGGCTACACCTTC	CASSQGQGPFEGYTF
few	TRBD1	TRBV27	TRBJ2-7	TGTGCCAGCAGTTTTGAAGGGGGCTTCTACGAGCAGTACTTC	CASSFEGGFYEQYF
once	.	TRBV2	TRBJ2-1	TGTGCCAGCAGTGATGGGGCTGGCTCCTACAATGAGCAGTTCTTC	CASSDGAGSYNEQFF
.	.	TRBV9	TRBJ2-3	TGTGCCAGCAGCGCCAGGGTTAGGAACACAGATACGCAGTATTTT	CASSARVRNTDTQYF
.	.	TRBV30	TRBJ2-3	TGTGCCTGGAGCCCAGGGGGGTCATTGGATACGCAGTATTTT	CAWSPGGSLDTQYF
.	TRBD2	TRBV12-3/TRBV12-4	TRBJ2-7	TGTGCCAGCGAGCGGGGCTCCTACGAGCAGTACTTC	CASERGSYEQYF
.	.	TRBV7-2	TRBJ1-6	TGTGCCAGCAGCTCAAACCAGGGTTCACCCCTCCACTTT	CASSSNQGSPLHF
.	TRBD1	TRBV6-5	TRBJ2-7	TGTGCCAGCAGTTCCCCGGGACAGGGGCTTACCTACGAGCAGTACTTC	CASSSPGQGLTYEQYF
.	.	TRBV10-1	TRBJ2-3	TGCGCCAGCAGTGACCGAGGGATCGGCACAGATACGCAGTATTTT	CASSDRGIGTDTQYF
.	TRBD1	TRBV7-8	TRBJ1-1	TGTGCCAGCAGCTCAATACAGGGGGCCCCTGAAGCTTTCTTT	CASSSIQGAPEAFF
.	TRBD1	TRBV19	TRBJ2-5	TGTGCCAGTAGTCGGGACAGGGAAGAGACCCAGTACTTC	CASSRDREETQYF
.	TRBD1	TRBV5-1	TRBJ2-1	TGCGCCAGCAGCTTAGGGACAGGACCCGGCCCCGACAATGAGCAGTTCTTC	CASSLGTGPGPDNEQFF
.	.	TRBV19	TRBJ1-1	TGTGCCAGTAGAGACAGGAACACTGAAGCTTTCTTT	CASRDRNTEAFF
.	.	TRBV5-4	TRBJ2-5	TGTGCCAGCAGCTTGGCCCTCGACAGAGAAGAGACCCAGTACTTC	CASSLALDREETQYF
.	TRBD2	TRBV7-6	TRBJ2-7	TGTGCCAGCAGCTTATCTCGCGGGGGGGCGGCCTACGAGCAGTACTTC	CASSLSRGGAAYEQYF
.	.	TRBV14	TRBJ2-1	TGTGCCAGCAGCCCAGGCCCCTCCTACAATGAGCAGTTCTTC	CASSPGPSYNEQFF
.	.	TRBV27	TRBJ2-7	TGTGCCAGCAGTCCCCGGCGGGCCTACGAGCAGTACTTC	CASSPRRAYEQYF
.	TRBD1	TRBV15	TRBJ2-2	TGTGCCACCAGCAGCCTTCTAGACAGGGCCGCCGGGGAGCTGTTTTTT	CATSSLLDRAAGELFF
few	.	TRBV9	TRBJ1-6	TGTGCCAGCAGCGTAGGCCAGTCCCCTGGGGATTCACCCCTCCACTTT	CASSVGQSPGDSPLHF
once	TRBD1	TRBV6-4	TRBJ1-5	TGTGCCAGCGGGACCTCAGGGGGAACGTCCAATCAGCCCCAGCATTTT	CASGTSGGTSNQPQHF
.	.	TRBV5-1	TRBJ2-3	TGCGCCAGCAGCTTGTGGGTTCCAAGCACAGATACGCAGTATTTT	CASSLWVPSTDTQYF
.	TRBD1	TRBV6-5	TRBJ2-7	TGTGCCAGCAGATCCGCGGGACAGGGGAACTACGAGCAGTACTTC	CASRSAGQGNYEQYF
.	.	TRBV7-2	TRBJ1-6	TGTGCCAGCAGCTTACTGGGCCCCGGACCCCTCCACTTT	CASSLLGPGPLHF
.	.	TRBV3-1/TRBV3-2	TRBJ1-4	TGTGCCAGCAGAAGGGGTGAAAAACTGTTTTTT	CASRRGEKLFF
.	.	TRBV23-1	TRBJ2-7	TGCGCCAGCAGTAAAGGGACGGCCTCCTACGAGCAGTACTTC	CASSKGTASYEQYF
.	TRBD1	TRBV7-9	TRBJ2-6	TGTGCCAGCAGCCCAATCTCCCGGGACAGGGTGAATGGGGCCAACGTCCTGACTTTC	CASSPISRDRVNGANVLTF
once	.	TRBV29-1	TRBJ1-2	TGCAGCGTTGAAGGGGACGTATATGGCTACACCTTC	CSVEGDVYGYTF
.	.	TRBV5-4	TRBJ2-5	TGTGCCAGCAGCTTGAGAGGGGTAGAGGTCCAAGAGACCCAGTACTTC	CASSLRGVEVQETQYF
once	.	TRBV27	TRBJ1-5	TGTGCCAGCAGAGGGAGCAATCAGCCCCAGCATTTT	CASRGSNQPQHF
.	.	TRBV11-2	TRBJ1-2	TGTGCCAGCAGCCCCCGTCGGTCAGTAGGCTCGGAGGGCTACACCTTC	CASSPRRSVGSEGYTF
once	.	TRBV21-1	TRBJ1-4	TGTGCCAGCAGCAAGACAGGTAGGGGGGGCGAAAAACTGTTTTTT	CASSKTGRGGEKLFF
.	.	TRBV5-4	TRBJ1-1	TGTGCCAGCAGCTCAAACAGGGACGAAGCTTTCTTT	CASSSNRDEAFF
.	.	TRBV19	TRBJ1-1	TGTGCCAGTAGTAGGTGGGGGCCCATGAACACTGAAGCTTTCTTT	CASSRWGPMNTEAFF
.	.	TRBV2	TRBJ2-7	TGTGCCAGCTCCAAGGAGTTCAGCTACGAGCAGTACTTC	CASSKEFSYEQYF
.	.	TRBV7-9	TRBJ1-1	TGTGCCAGCAGCCTCACTAGGGCAGGATTAGGTGAAGCTTTCTTT	CASSLTRAGLGEAFF
.	.	TRBV3-1/TRBV3-2	TRBJ2-1	TGTGCCAGCAGCCCGTGGGGGGACCCTCAGTTCTTC	CASSPWGDPQFF
few	.	TRBV21-1	TRBJ2-3	TGTGCCAGCAGCAAATCTGGGCGGGGAGGGACACAGTATTTT	CASSKSGRGGTQYF
.	TRBD1	TRBV25-1	TRBJ2-2	TGTGCCAGCAGTGGCCGGACAGGGATGACCGGGGAGCTGTTTTTT	CASSGRTGMTGELFF
.	.	TRBV2	TRBJ2-1	TGTGCCAGCAGTAAGACCGGGGTTGTTGATGAGCAGTTCTTC	CASSKTGVVDEQFF